Described below is a single TCR beta chain sequence and its context. What antigen it recognizes has not been identified. One base away there is no much larger clone; base qualities are not given. This specimen's time point label, interpreted: week 35, safety follow-up. Each vaccine dose was 300 ug of a 20-mer mutant IDH1 peptide in Montanide, given subcutaneously with topical imiquimod. Across visits V03 through V10, patients got a total of eight vaccinations, given in weeks 1, 3, 5, 7, 11, 15, 19 and 23. Donors had newly diagnosed WHO grade 3 or 4 IDH1-mutant astrocytomas with loss of nuclear ATRX. The samples were drawn from NOA16, a multicentre, single-arm, open-label phase I trial in Germany that tested a mutant IDH1 peptide vaccine in humans for the first time. Genomic DNA for TCRB sequencing was isolated from EDTA blood with the DNeasy Blood and Tissue Kit. The data derive from a study of a mutant IDH1 vaccine in newly diagnosed glioma (dated by TCRdb to the early 2020s). As for the study more broadly: Vaccination began 4-6 weeks after radiotherapy alone, or alongside temozolomide cycles in the chemotherapy-containing groups. The roughly 30 treated patients were roughly 62% male and roughly 38% female, with a mean age of approximately 38 years. Prior to enrollment, patients had been given standard therapy consisting of radiotherapy alone, temozolomide alone, or radiochemotherapy with temozolomide, with the combination given to most patients. Visit V12 was the week-35 safety follow-up and visit V13 was the week-47 end of study. Peripheral blood was collected at six visits: V03 (baseline), V05, V07, V10, V12 and V13. Longitudinal TCRB deep sequencing was performed for some 25 treated patients wherever samples were available for exploratory analyses. What the research found in general, with its limitations: It was noted by the authors that analyses of patient blood samples could not be reproduced owing to sample limitations. Pseudoprogression seemed to be unrelated to changes in the top peripheral T cell clonotypes found by TCRB sequencing. Across multiple MHC alleles, vaccine-induced immune responses were seen in approximately 93% of patients. PBMC samples for TCRB deep sequencing were selected based on availability.

Including cysteine and phenylalanine, the CDR3 has 13 amino acids. The read is trimmed to its CDR3 DNA, 39 bases read in frame from base 1. The junction shows trimming of 0 bases on V and 6 bases on J, plus 9 bases between the germline ends. Per the germline V gene (reference sequence), GTSNPN is the CDR1 and SVGIG is the CDR2. The library was generated by the immunoSEQ multiplex PCR assay. Following the manufacturer's protocol, the hsTCRB Kit was used to amplify rearranged TCR beta chain sequences. Sequencing of TCRB libraries was carried out on an Illumina MiSeq. The source study handled its data this way. Demultiplexing, trimming and gene mapping were performed with the kit vendor's proprietary platform. TCRdb stores this immuneACCESS table with in-frame sequences only. Part of the clones is absent; in the studies checked, under half of the shortfall reflects unresolved V genes, and no reason is known for the rest. V, J and clone size were drawn from that table, and D and trimming were deduced from the DNA. For this sample there are about 68,000 clones; almost 85% appear just once. The ten largest clones represent approximately 12% of the sample.

The sequences come from PBMCs, collected from a glioma patient whose treatment included an IDH1 peptide vaccine. The sequence was collected from a man in his late teens or twenties with glioma. This receptor chain uses TRBV30 and TRBJ1-5, with the identity of the D gene unclear. For the CDR3, the sequence is CAWSVGMGQPQHF. Read as DNA, the sequence is TGTGCCTGGAGTGTGGGGATGGGTCAGCCCCAGCATTTT.